This TCR beta chain was sequenced in a study of chemoradiotherapy in HPV16-positive cancers. For the study at large: Candidate HPV-specific T-cell clones and common TCR motifs came from functional assays in a couple of HPV16-positive patients.

This table comes from immunoSEQ multiplex PCR, and its TCRdb copy is limited to in-frame clones, with some not included. The sample carries about 32,000 clones, over 75% recorded once. Germline V gene lookup returns CDR1 SGHRS and CDR2 YFSETQ. Trimming cost V 1 base and J 5 bases; bases outside gene matches: 11. The length of the CDR3 is 18 residues. The study, taken as a whole, reports: Candidate HPV-specific clones and E7-related TCR motifs grew in tumor during treatment.

On this clone: Its antigen is still unknown.

The TCR was taken from a human donor with HPV-associated anogenital cancer. The chain couples TRBV5-1 to TRBJ2-1, with 11 positions matching TRBD2. Sequenced here: blood, sampled from a patient who underwent chemoradiotherapy. Here the CDR3 DNA reads TGCGCCAGCAGCTTGAAGTCACTGGGACTAGCGGAGAACAATGAGCAGTTCTTC. Its protein product is CASSLKSLGLAENNEQFF.